Included here is one T cell receptor beta chain sequence, with context. The data are from a study of shared clonotypes between healthy human individuals. The CDR3 consists of 13 residues. Germline CDR1 MNHEY, CDR2 SVGAGI. Trimming cost V 6 bases and J 8 bases; bases outside gene matches: 9. In the original processing: Junction-only sequences without quality scores were provided by ImmunoSEQ, so filtering was different. Libraries were prepared by immunoSEQ multiplex PCR; TCRdb keeps only in-frame clonotypes and omits some of them. V and J calls plus clone size are reproduced from that table; the DNA served to infer D and trimming. The table includes about 480,000 clones, 75% to 85% detected once.

The chain uses TRBV6-5 and TRBJ1-2, with TRBD1 identical over 7 bases. Sequenced: PBMCs. This sequence originates from a woman aged 40 to 55 in good health. Some clones in this sample may be carry-over from other donors' samples. The CDR3 bases are TGTGCCAGCAGAGCCTCGACAGGGAGAGGCTACACCTTC. Protein sequence: CASRASTGRGYTF.